This section outlines one TCR beta chain sequence together with its context. The antigen is not known. This entry comes from a study of beta chain features in type 1 diabetes. Study-wide points: Any HLA-type effect on TCRB rearrangement remained unresolved here. PCR might favor shorter templates, but any such skew would affect patients and controls equally.

Expressed TCRB transcripts were sequenced after all isolated RNA was converted to cDNA. The assay was immunoSEQ multiplex PCR, and TCRdb's table has in-frame clones only and misses some. Of almost 250,000 clones in the sample, 13% to 15% were seen once. The germline V and J ends were trimmed by 4 bases and 6 bases, with 9 bases remaining between them. The CDR3 contains 13 residues. The germline V gene has CDR1 SGHDN and CDR2 FVKESK. In total, each donor contributed a single heparinised blood draw that averaged around 120 mL. Without exception, sorted populations had purity beyond 95%. The source is a woman aged 35 to 49 in good health. Specimen: naive CD4+ T cells from blood. The rearrangement uses TRBV14 and TRBJ1-4; D is undetermined. The CDR3 bases are TGTGCCAGCAGCCTTGTAGATCATGAAAAACTGTTTTTT. This translates into CASSLVDHEKLFF.